Sequencing of this T cell receptor beta chain was carried out in a study of cytomegalovirus exposure and HLA in healthy donors. Whole-study findings and limits: When the data were analyzed later, several of the most significant clusters appeared to be linked to common viral pathogens. Reported results showed that the classifier diagnosed cytomegalovirus status with high specificity and sensitivity.

PCR involved 60 Vbeta and 13 Jbeta primers. Only in-frame clones appear in the TCRdb table, and some are missing; sequencing was by immunoSEQ multiplex PCR. The sample's table shows some 110,000 clones. As regards this clone: Its antigen is unknown. The same CDR3 also results from other DNA sequences found in this sample.

Germline V CDR1 and CDR2: SGHRS, YFSETQ. V was pared by 2 bases and J by 2 bases, with 7 bases between. There are 13 residues in the CDR3. This chain joins TRBV5-1 and TRBJ1-1; D gene uncertain. Sequencing input: PBMCs. This clonotype was sampled from a young man in good health and CMV-seronegative. The chain's CDR3 is CASSLGGNTEAFF. The DNA of the CDR3 is TGCGCCAGCAGCTTAGGAGGTAACACTGAAGCTTTCTTT.